This passage covers 24 T cell receptor beta chains from one sample sequenced in a study of molecular identifiers for immune sequencing clone quantification. A single record per CDR3 protein comes from TCRdb applying MiXCR to the PCR reads. The table has about 640,000 distinct CDR3 sequences, nearly 20% seen once. The sample comprised naive CD8+ T cells from blood, with Jurkat cell RNA spiked in. Subset denoted: FACS-sorted CD8+CD4-CCR7+CD45RA+ naive T cells. The receptors come from a human donor in good health. Some libraries in this study had Jurkat cell RNA spiked in.

The table lists this clonotype with a few counts. The chain is built from TRBV28 and TRBJ2-7; tentatively, D is TRBD2 (5 bases). The CDR3 has 15 amino acids. Germline V gene lookup returns CDR1 MDHEN and CDR2 SYDVKM. Trimming took 6 bases from V and 3 from J, leaving 18 bases between them. DNA of the CDR3: TGTGCCAGCAGCCCCTTAAGCGGATACTACTACGAGCAGTACTTC. It translates to CASSPLSGYYYEQYF. Supplemented by reference TRBV28 and TRBJ2-7, the full variable domain reads DVKVTQSSRYLVKRTGEKVFLECVQDMDHENMFWYRQDPGLGLRLIYFSYDVKMKEKGDIPEGYSVSREKKERFSLILESASTNQTSMYLCASSPLSGYYYEQYFGPGTRLTVT.

A note on this clonotype: This may be a read error, as it is one base from a much larger clone. J is TRBJ1-2 and V is TRBV9; D not certain. This CDR3 region has 13 residues. Germline values: CDR1 SGDLS, CDR2 YYNGEE. V lost 7 bases and J 0 bases, leaving 10 bases between the germline ends. CDR3 nucleotide sequence: TGTGCCAGCCGAGGACCACCTAACTATGGCTACACCTTC. It codes for CASRGPPNYGYTF. The full variable domain, its missing parts supplied by reference TRBV9 and TRBJ1-2, is DSGVTQTPKHLITATGQRVTLRCSPRSGDLSVYWYQQSLDQGLQFLIQYYNGEERAKGNILERFSAQQFPDLHSELNLSSLELGDSALYFCASRGPPNYGYTFGSGTRLTVV.

This clonotype appeared many times. V usage is TRBV7-9 and J usage is TRBJ2-7; 9 bases are a match to TRBD1. The CDR3 length is 17 residues. V was clipped by 6 bases and J by 2 bases; unmatched bases: 14. The germline V gene has CDR1 SEHNR and CDR2 FQNEAQ (reference sequence). The CDR3 region has the DNA TGTGCCAGCAGATACGGGCCCGGGACAGGGAAAACCTACGAGCAGTACTTC. Its protein is CASRYGPGTGKTYEQYF.

The sample holds a few counts of this clonotype. The J gene is TRBJ1-3, the V gene TRBV7-9; a weak D match, TRBD1 (5 bases). The germline V gene encodes CDR1 SEHNR and CDR2 FQNEAQ (reference sequence). The CDR3 length is 15 residues. The V end lost 2 bases, the J end lost 3 bases, and 11 bases lay between the germline ends. DNA for the CDR3: TGTGCCAGCAGCTTATTAGGGGCTGGTGGAAACACCATATATTTT. Translating gives CASSLLGAGGNTIYF.

Turning to this clonotype: This may be a read error: a much more frequent sequence differs by one nucleotide. The V and J genes are TRBV5-1 and TRBJ2-7; 10 nucleotides match TRBD1. The germline V gene has CDR1 SGHRS and CDR2 YFSETQ. CDR3 length: 15 amino acids. The CDR3 coding sequence is TGCGCCAGCAGATGGACCGGGACAGGGGACTACGAGCGGTACTTC. It is translated as CASRWTGTGDYERYF.

To note about this clonotype: A much larger clone differs by one base, so this may be a read error. This rearrangement joins TRBV4-1 to TRBJ2-7; D is ambiguous. The germline V gene encodes CDR1 MGHRA and CDR2 YSYEKL. The CDR3 is 16 amino acids. The ends were cut back, 1 base at V and 5 bases at J, with 18 bases in the middle. This CDR3 reads CASSQARSPRPDEQYF. The CDR3 nucleotides read TGCGCCAGCAGCCAAGCGAGGTCCCCGAGGCCCGACGAGCAGTACTTC.

This clonotype has at least ten counts. The genes are TRBV7-9 and TRBJ1-4, with TRBD1 matching 7 bases. CDR1 SEHNR and CDR2 FQNEAQ come from the germline V gene (reference sequence). This CDR3 contains 15 residues. With 4 bases clipped from V and 7 bases from J, the junction kept 9 bases outside the gene matches. This chain's CDR3 is CASSSAGGGIEKLFF. CDR3 nucleotides: TGTGCCAGCAGCTCGGCAGGAGGGGGCATTGAAAAACTGTTTTTT.

The rearrangement links TRBV12-3 or TRBV12-4 to TRBJ2-1, with a tentative D call TRBD2 (6 bases). The CDR3 totals 16 residues. Trimming took off 6 bases at V and 6 bases at J, with 21 bases between the two ends. The chain's CDR3 is CASSFSPESAGNEQFF. CDR3 nucleotides: TGTGCCAGCAGCTTCTCTCCCGAGTCAGCGGGCAATGAGCAGTTCTTC.

At least ten counts were recorded for this clonotype. CDR3 amino acids: CASSPGNSPLHF. As DNA, the CDR3 is TGTGCCAGCAGCCCAGGAAATTCACCCCTCCACTTT. V gene TRBV7-9 combines with J gene TRBJ1-6; D is ambiguous. This CDR3 region has 12 residues. V gave up 5 bases and J gave up 7 bases, with 6 bases separating them. Germline-derived CDR1 and CDR2 are SEHNR and FQNEAQ (reference sequence).

This clonotype was counted once. The V call is TRBV7-9, the J call TRBJ2-2, with 10 bases matching TRBD2. The CDR3 covers 15 residues. The junction had 7 bases not matched to a gene; V was cut back by 2 bases and J by 10 bases. The germline CDR1 and CDR2 sequences are SEHNR and FQNEAQ (reference sequence). CDR3 sequence reads: CASSLYSGRAEELFF. The CDR3 DNA sequence: TGTGCCAGCAGCTTATACAGCGGGAGGGCGGAGGAGCTGTTTTTT. The entire variable domain, with the rest obtained from reference TRBV7-9 and TRBJ2-2, is as follows: DTGVSQNPRHKITKRGQNVTFRCDPISEHNRLYWYRQTLGQGPEFLTYFQNEAQLEKSRLLSDRFSAERPKGSFSTLEIQRTEQGDSAMYLCASSLYSGRAEELFFGEGSRLTVL.

This clonotype was observed a handful of times. The chain uses TRBV9 and TRBJ1-4; D might be TRBD1 (5 bases). The CDR3 loop spans 13 amino acids. Germline values: CDR1 SGDLS, CDR2 YYNGEE. Trimming removed 4 bases from V and 7 bases from J, with 11 bases in between. The CDR3 DNA reads TGTGCCAGCAGCCCCGACAGTTTTGAAAAACTGTTTTTT. It encodes CASSPDSFEKLFF.

This clonotype turned up a few times. This chain links TRBV20-1 with TRBJ2-1; no clear D. Germline CDR1 DFQATT, CDR2 SNEGSKA (reference sequence). Trimming left V 3 bases short and J 9 bases short, with 9 bases between. The CDR3 runs to 11 residues. The CDR3 sequence is CSASPPAEQFF. The CDR3 DNA sequence: TGCAGTGCTAGCCCCCCGGCTGAGCAGTTCTTC.

This clonotype has a single count. A clone one base away is much larger, so this may be a read error. Since the CDR3 does not end with the conserved phenylalanine or tryptophan, this likely comes from a read error. The V gene is TRBV7-9, the J gene TRBJ1-1; 8 nucleotides align to TRBD1. The J segment lost 0 bases and the V segment lost 5 bases, leaving 8 bases of the junction unmatched. Per germline, CDR1 SEHNR and CDR2 FQNEAQ (reference sequence). The CDR3 loop spans 16 amino acids. The CDR3 coding sequence is TGTGCCAGCAGCCCTTTGACAGGGGCCATGAACACTGAAGCTTTCCTT. This sequence encodes CASSPLTGAMNTEAFL.

Of note for this clonotype: Lacking the conserved final phenylalanine or tryptophan, this CDR3 likely reflects a read error. V and J are TRBV6-2 or TRBV6-3 and TRBJ2-3; D perhaps matches TRBD1 (5 bases). Per the germline V gene, CDR1 is MNHEY and CDR2 is SVGEGT. The length of the CDR3 is 14 residues. Trimming took off 6 bases at V and 2 bases at J, with 12 bases between the two ends. The CDR3 here is CASSPDRNTDTQYL. CDR3 nucleotides: TGTGCCAGCAGCCCAGACAGAAACACAGATACGCAGTATCTT.

This clonotype was recorded at least ten times. The rearrangement links TRBV11-2 to TRBJ1-1, with 9 nucleotides matching TRBD1. Germline CDR1 SGHAT, CDR2 FQNNGV. After removal of 5 bases from V and 1 base from J, the junction contained 8 bases not matched to a gene. This CDR3 has 16 amino acids. CDR3 coding DNA: TGTGCCAGCAGCCCGCCGACAGGGGGATCGAACACTGAAGCTTTCTTT. This sequence encodes CASSPPTGGSNTEAFF.

In this sample, this clonotype turned up many times. This sequence joins TRBV5-5 and TRBJ2-7; 7 bases line up with TRBD2. Trimming cost V 0 bases and J 5 bases; bases outside gene matches: 5. This CDR3 comprises 14 residues. Germline assignment: CDR1 SGHKS and CDR2 YYEKEE (reference sequence). CDR3 in amino acids: CASSLVAGADEQYF. CDR3 DNA sequence: TGTGCCAGCAGCTTGGTCGCGGGAGCCGACGAGCAGTACTTC. The variable domain in full, with the rest retrieved from reference TRBV5-5 and TRBJ2-7, is DAGVTQSPTHLIKTRGQQVTLRCSPISGHKSVSWYQQVLGQGPQFIFQYYEKEERGRGNFPDRFSARQFPNYSSELNVNALLLGDSALYLCASSLVAGADEQYFGPGTRLTVT.

The chain employs TRBV10-1 and TRBJ2-7; D remains unclear. Germline lookup yields CDR1 WNHNN and CDR2 SYGVQD (reference sequence). CDR3 length: 14 residues. The germline V and J ends were trimmed by 3 bases and 7 bases, with 16 bases remaining between them. Written as DNA, the CDR3 is TGCGCCAGCAGTGACGTTAGAATGGCCCAAGAGCAGTACTTC. Protein: CASSDVRMAQEQYF.

This clonotype was seen repeatedly, ten times or more. The V gene is TRBV4-1, the J gene TRBJ1-1; D is possibly TRBD1 (5 bases). The CDR3 has 14 amino acids. Germline CDR1 and CDR2: MGHRA and YSYEKL. V dropped 4 bases and J dropped 2 bases, with 11 bases sitting between them. The CDR3 DNA reads as TGCGCCAGCAGCCCCCGACAGTTAAACACTGAAGCTTTCTTT. Protein product: CASSPRQLNTEAFF.

This clonotype has only one observation. A much larger clone differs from this one at a single base, so this may be a read error. The genes are TRBV20-1 and TRBJ1-5; D is ambiguous. The J call may not be correct, given that the DNA end is closer to TRBJ2-3. The CDR3 is 13 amino acids. Per the germline V gene, CDR1 is DFQATT and CDR2 is SNEGSKA (reference sequence). The CDR3 DNA follows: TGCAGTGCTAGGAGCCTCTACCAGTCAGCCCAGTATTTT. Translation: CSARSLYQSAQYF.

This clonotype was recorded many times. The chain combines TRBV7-9 with TRBJ2-1, with D perhaps matching TRBD2 (5 bases). The V end was cut by 1 base, the J end by 0 bases, with 10 bases between. The CDR3 loop spans 16 amino acids. The V gene's germline CDR1 is SEHNR and CDR2 FQNEAQ (reference sequence). In nucleotides, the CDR3 is TGTGCCAGCAGCTTAGTAGCGAGCAGCTCCTACAATGAGCAGTTCTTC. Its translation is CASSLVASSSYNEQFF. The variable domain in full, completed from reference TRBV7-9 and TRBJ2-1, reads DTGVSQNPRHKITKRGQNVTFRCDPISEHNRLYWYRQTLGQGPEFLTYFQNEAQLEKSRLLSDRFSAERPKGSFSTLEIQRTEQGDSAMYLCASSLVASSSYNEQFFGPGTRLTVL.

This clonotype appeared many times. V is TRBV6-5 and J is TRBJ1-5; D might be TRBD1 (6 bases). The CDR3 has 15 amino acids. In germline, CDR1 is MNHEY, CDR2 SVGAGI. V lost 6 bases to trimming and J lost 3 bases, with 15 bases between them. CDR3 in DNA: TGTGCCAGCAGGCCACACCAGGGGACCAATCAGCCCCAGCATTTT. As protein: CASRPHQGTNQPQHF.

This clonotype was seen repeatedly, ten times or more. The chain joins TRBV20-1 to TRBJ2-1; a possible D gene is TRBD2 (6 bases). Germline CDR1 reads DFQATT; CDR2 reads SNEGSKA (reference sequence). The CDR3 has 15 residues. Trimming removed 0 bases from V and 5 bases from J, with 14 bases in between. CDR3 protein: CSARDKREANNEQFF. In DNA form, the CDR3 reads TGCAGTGCTAGAGATAAGAGGGAGGCAAACAATGAGCAGTTCTTC.

Note on this clonotype: This sequence may be a read error, since a much larger clone differs from it by one base. The CDR3 DNA is TGTGCCAGCAGTGCAATCAGAACAGTGCCCTTGCACGAGCAGTACTTC. Encoded protein: CASSAIRTVPLHEQYF. The chain is built from TRBV9 and TRBJ2-7; D is undetermined. Trimming left V 5 bases short and J 5 bases short, with 23 bases between. The CDR3 spans 16 residues. The V gene's germline CDR1 is SGDLS and CDR2 YYNGEE.

This clonotype was seen many times. This chain's CDR3 is CATSTARNSNQPQHF. The CDR3 DNA follows: TGTGCCACCAGCACCGCCAGGAATAGCAATCAGCCCCAGCATTTT. This chain joins TRBV15 and TRBJ1-5; D is undetermined. CDR3 length: 15 amino acids. V lost 4 bases and J lost 0, with 10 bases in between. CDR1 and CDR2 from the germline V gene are LNHNV and YYDKDF (reference sequence).